The clone carrying this T cell receptor (beta chain) was seen a few times. Antigen: not known. This sample is part of a study of radiotherapy plus CTLA-4 blockade in lung cancer. Study-wide findings and caveats: Following radiotherapy plus ipilimumab, tumor-derived TCR clones expanded in the blood.

V was shortened by 1 base and J by 3 bases, with 6 bases between the two germline ends. Germline-derived CDR1 and CDR2 are SGHAT and FQNNGV. The CDR3 contains 13 residues. The data were produced by immunoSEQ multiplex PCR, yet TCRdb's version contains in-frame clones alone and is incomplete. The table includes roughly 50,000 clones, around 76% detected once. The J gene is TRBJ1-1, the V gene TRBV11-2; no reliable D call. The TCR comes from a human donor with non-small cell lung cancer who had stable disease on radiotherapy plus ipilimumab. Material: peripheral blood, obtained from a patient treated with radiotherapy plus ipilimumab. This CDR3 reads CASSLGLDTEAFF. The CDR3 DNA follows: TGTGCCAGCAGCTTAGGGTTGGACACTGAAGCTTTCTTT.